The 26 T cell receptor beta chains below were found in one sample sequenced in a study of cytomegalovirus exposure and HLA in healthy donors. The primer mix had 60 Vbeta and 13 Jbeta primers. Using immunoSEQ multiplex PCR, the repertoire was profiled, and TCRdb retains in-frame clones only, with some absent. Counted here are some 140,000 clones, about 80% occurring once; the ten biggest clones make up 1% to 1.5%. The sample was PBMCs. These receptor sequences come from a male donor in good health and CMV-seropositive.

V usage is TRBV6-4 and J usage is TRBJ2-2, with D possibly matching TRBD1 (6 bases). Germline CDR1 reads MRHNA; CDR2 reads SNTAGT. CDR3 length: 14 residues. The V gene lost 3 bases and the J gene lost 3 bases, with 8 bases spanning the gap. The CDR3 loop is CASSEEGDTGELFF. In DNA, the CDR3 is TGTGCCAGCAGTGAAGAGGGGGACACCGGGGAGCTGTTTTTT.

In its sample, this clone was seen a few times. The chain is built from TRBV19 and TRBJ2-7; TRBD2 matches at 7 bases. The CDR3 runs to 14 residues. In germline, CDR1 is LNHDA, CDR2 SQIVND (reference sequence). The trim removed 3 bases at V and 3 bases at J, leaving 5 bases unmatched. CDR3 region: CASSIGLADYEQYF. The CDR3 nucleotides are TGTGCCAGTAGTATCGGTCTAGCGGACTACGAGCAGTACTTC.

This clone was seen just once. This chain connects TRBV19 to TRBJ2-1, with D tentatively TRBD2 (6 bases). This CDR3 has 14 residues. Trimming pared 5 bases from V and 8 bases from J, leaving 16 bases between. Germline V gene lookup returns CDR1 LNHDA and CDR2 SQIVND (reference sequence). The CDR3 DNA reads TGTGCCAGTAGTCTCCAAACTAGCTTTCATGAGCAGTTCTTC. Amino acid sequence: CASSLQTSFHEQFF.

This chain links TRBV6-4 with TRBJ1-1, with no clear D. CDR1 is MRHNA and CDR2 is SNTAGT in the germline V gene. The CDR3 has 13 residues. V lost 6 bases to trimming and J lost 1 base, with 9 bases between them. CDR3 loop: CASRAGWNTEAFF. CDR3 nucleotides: TGTGCCAGCAGGGCGGGTTGGAACACTGAAGCTTTCTTT.

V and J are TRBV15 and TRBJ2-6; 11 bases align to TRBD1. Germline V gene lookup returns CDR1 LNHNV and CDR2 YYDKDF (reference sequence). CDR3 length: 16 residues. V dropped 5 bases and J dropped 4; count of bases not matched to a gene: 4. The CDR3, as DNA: TGTGCCACCAGCGCTGGGACAGGGGGAGGGGCCAACGTCCTGACTTTC. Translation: CATSAGTGGGANVLTF.

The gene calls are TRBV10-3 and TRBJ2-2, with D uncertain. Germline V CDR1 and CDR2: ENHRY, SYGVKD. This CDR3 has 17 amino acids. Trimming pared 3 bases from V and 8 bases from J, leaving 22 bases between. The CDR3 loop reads CAISDGSRFGLRGELFF. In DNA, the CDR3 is TGTGCCATCAGTGATGGCAGCAGGTTTGGGTTAAGAGGGGAGCTGTTTTTT.

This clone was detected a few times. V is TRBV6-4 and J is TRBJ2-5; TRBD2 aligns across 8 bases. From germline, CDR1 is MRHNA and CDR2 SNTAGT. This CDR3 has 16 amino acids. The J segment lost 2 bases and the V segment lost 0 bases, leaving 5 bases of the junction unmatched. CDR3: CASSDSPGGGQETQYF. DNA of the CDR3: TGTGCCAGCAGTGACTCCCCCGGCGGGGGGCAAGAGACCCAGTACTTC.

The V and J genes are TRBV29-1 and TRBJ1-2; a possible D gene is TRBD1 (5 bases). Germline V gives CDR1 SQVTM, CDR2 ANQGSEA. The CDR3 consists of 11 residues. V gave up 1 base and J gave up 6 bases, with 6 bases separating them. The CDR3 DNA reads TGCAGCGTTGAAGGCAGGGATGGCTACACCTTC. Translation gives CSVEGRDGYTF.

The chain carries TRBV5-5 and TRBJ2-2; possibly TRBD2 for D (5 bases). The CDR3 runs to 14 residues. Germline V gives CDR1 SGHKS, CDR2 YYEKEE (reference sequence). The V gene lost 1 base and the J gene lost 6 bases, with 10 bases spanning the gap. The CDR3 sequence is CASSLQAGPGELFF. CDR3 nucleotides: TGTGCCAGCAGCTTGCAGGCGGGTCCCGGGGAGCTGTTTTTT.

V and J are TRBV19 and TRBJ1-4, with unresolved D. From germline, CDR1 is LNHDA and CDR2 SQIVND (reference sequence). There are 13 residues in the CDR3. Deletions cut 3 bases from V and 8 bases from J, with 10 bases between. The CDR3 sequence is CASSISGREKLFF. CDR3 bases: TGTGCCAGTAGTATTTCAGGTCGGGAAAAACTGTTTTTT.

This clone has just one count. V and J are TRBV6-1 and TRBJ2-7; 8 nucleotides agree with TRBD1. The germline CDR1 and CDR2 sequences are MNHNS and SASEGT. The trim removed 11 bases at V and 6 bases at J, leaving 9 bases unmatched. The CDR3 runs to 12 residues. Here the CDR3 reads CAGRTGRSEQYF. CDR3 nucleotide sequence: TGTGCCGGACGGACAGGGCGGTCCGAGCAGTACTTC.

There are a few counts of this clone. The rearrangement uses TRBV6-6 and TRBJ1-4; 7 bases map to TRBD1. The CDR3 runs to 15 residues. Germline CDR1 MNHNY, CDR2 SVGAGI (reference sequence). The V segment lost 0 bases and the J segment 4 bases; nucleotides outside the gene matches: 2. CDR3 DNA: TGTGCCAGCAGTTACTCGACAGGGCTTAATGAAAAACTGTTTTTT. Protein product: CASSYSTGLNEKLFF.

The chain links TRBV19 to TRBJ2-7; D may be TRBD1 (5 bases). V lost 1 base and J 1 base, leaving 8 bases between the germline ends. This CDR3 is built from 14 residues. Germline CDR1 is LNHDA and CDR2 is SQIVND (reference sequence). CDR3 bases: TGTGCCAGTAGTATAGGCCAGGGATCCTACGAGCAGTACTTC. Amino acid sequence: CASSIGQGSYEQYF.

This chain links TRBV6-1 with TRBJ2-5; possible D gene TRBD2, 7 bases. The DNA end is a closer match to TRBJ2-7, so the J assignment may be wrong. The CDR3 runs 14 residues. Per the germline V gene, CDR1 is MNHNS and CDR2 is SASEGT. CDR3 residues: CASSPRGGAYEQYF. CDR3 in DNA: TGTGCCAGCAGTCCTAGGGGGGGGGCTTACGAGCAGTACTTC.

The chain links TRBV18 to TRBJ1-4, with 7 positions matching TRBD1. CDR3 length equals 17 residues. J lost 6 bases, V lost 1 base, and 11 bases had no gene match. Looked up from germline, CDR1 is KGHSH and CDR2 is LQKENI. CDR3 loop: CASSPRPLRDSYEKLFF. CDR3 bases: TGTGCCAGCTCACCACGGCCGTTAAGGGACAGTTATGAAAAACTGTTTTTT.

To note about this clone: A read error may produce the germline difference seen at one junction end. The CDR3, as DNA: TGTTCCAGCAGCCCTGGGCAGACAGGGGGCTTCGAAGAGGCTGAAGCTTTCTTT. As protein: CSSSPGQTGGFEEAEAFF. This rearrangement joins TRBV7-9 to TRBJ1-1; 10 bases are shared with TRBD1. The CDR3 is made up of 18 amino acids. CDR1 is SEHNR and CDR2 is FQNEAQ in the germline V gene (reference sequence).

The CDR3 reads CASSQGVNEKLFF. The CDR3, as DNA: TGCGCCAGCAGCCAAGGCGTTAATGAAAAACTGTTTTTT. This rearrangement joins TRBV4-1 to TRBJ1-4; no definite D call. CDR3 length: 13 residues. Germline lookup yields CDR1 MGHRA and CDR2 YSYEKL. V was clipped by 1 base and J by 4 bases, with 4 bases between them.

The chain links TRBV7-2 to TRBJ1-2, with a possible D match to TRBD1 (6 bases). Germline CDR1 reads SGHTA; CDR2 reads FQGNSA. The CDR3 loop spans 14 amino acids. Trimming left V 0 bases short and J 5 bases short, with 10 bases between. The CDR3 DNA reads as TGTGCCAGCAGCTTAGCCTCCAGGGGATATGGCTACACCTTC. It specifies CASSLASRGYGYTF.

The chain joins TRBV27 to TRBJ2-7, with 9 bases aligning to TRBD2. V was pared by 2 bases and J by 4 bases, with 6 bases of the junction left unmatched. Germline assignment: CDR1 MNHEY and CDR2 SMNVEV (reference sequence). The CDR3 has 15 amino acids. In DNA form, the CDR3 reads TGTGCCAGCAGTTTAGGGGCGGGGGGGAGGTACGAGCAGTACTTC. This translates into CASSLGAGGRYEQYF.

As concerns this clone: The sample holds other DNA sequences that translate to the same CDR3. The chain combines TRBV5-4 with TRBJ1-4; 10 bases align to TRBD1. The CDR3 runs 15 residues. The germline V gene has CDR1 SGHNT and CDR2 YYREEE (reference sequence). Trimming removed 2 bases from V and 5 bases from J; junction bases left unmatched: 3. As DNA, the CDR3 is TGTGCCAGCAGCTTACCGGGACAGGGGAATGAAAAACTGTTTTTT. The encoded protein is CASSLPGQGNEKLFF.

The CDR3 region is CASSRTDRAVWGYTF. CDR3 in DNA: TGTGCCAGCAGTCGGACGGACAGGGCGGTGTGGGGCTACACCTTC. This chain uses TRBV27 with TRBJ1-2, with 8 bases matching TRBD1. Germline CDR1 and CDR2: MNHEY and SMNVEV (reference sequence). V lost 5 bases to trimming and J lost 8 bases; unmatched junction nucleotides: 13. The CDR3 has 15 residues.

In DNA, the CDR3 is TGTGCCACCAGCAGCCGGGACAGGGGATCGGCTAATGAAAAACTGTTTTTT. Its protein product is CATSSRDRGSANEKLFF. The chain couples TRBV15 to TRBJ1-4; 10 positions agree with TRBD1. Germline V gene data show CDR1 as LNHNV and CDR2 as YYDKDF (reference sequence). V shed 3 bases, J shed 3 bases, and the junction held 7 bases outside the gene matches. The CDR3 sequence is 17 residues long.

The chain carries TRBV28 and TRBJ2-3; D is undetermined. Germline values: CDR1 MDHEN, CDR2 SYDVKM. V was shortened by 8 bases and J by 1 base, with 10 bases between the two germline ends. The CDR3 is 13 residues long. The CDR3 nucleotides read TGTGCCAGCTCCTTCTACGGCACAGATACGCAGTATTTT. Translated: CASSFYGTDTQYF.

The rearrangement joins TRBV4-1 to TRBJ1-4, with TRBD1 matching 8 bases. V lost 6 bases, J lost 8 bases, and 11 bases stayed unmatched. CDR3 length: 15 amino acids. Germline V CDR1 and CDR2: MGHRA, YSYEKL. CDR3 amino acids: CASSLTGVGFEKLFF. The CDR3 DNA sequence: TGCGCCAGCAGTCTGACAGGGGTGGGTTTCGAAAAACTGTTTTTT.

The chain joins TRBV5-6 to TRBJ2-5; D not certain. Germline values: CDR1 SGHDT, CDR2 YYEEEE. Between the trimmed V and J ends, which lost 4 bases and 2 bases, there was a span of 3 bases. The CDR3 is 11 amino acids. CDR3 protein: CASSLQETQYF. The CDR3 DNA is TGTGCCAGCAGCCTTCAAGAGACCCAGTACTTC.

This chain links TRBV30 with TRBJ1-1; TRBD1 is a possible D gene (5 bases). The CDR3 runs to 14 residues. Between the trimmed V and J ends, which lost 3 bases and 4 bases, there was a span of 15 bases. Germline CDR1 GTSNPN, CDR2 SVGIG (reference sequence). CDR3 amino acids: CAWRSLQATTEAFF. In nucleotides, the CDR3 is TGTGCCTGGAGGAGCCTACAGGCTACCACTGAAGCTTTCTTT.